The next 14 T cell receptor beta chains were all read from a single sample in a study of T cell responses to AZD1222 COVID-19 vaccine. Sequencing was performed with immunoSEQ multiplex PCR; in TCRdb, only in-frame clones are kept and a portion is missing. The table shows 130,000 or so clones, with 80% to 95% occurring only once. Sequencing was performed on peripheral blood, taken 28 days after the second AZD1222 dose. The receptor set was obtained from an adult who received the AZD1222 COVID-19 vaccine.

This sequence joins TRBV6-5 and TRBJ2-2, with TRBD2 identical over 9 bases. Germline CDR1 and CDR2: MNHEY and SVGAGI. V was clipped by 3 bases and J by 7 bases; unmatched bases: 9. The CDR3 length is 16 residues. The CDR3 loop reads CASSYYGGGAIGELFF. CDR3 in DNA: TGTGCCAGCAGTTATTATGGCGGGGGGGCGATCGGGGAGCTGTTTTTT.

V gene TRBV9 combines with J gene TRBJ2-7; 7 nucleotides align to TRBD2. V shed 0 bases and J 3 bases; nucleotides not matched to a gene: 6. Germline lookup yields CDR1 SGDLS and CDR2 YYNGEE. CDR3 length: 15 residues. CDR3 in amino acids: CASSVEAGVSYEQYF. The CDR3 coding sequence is TGTGCCAGCAGCGTAGAGGCGGGGGTTAGCTACGAGCAGTACTTC.

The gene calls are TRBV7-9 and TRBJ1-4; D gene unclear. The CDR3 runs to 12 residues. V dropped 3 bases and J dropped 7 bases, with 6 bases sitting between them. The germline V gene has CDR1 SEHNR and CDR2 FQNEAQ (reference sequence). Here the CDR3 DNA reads TGTGCCAGCAGCTTGGGTGGTGAAAAACTGTTTTTT. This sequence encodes CASSLGGEKLFF.

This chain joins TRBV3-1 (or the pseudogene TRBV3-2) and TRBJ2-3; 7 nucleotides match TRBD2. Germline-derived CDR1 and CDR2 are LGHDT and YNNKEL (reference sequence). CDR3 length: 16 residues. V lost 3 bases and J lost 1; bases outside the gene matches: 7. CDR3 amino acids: CASSQGGGSGTDTQYF. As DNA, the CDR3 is TGTGCCAGCAGCCAGGGGGGGGGATCTGGCACAGATACGCAGTATTTT.

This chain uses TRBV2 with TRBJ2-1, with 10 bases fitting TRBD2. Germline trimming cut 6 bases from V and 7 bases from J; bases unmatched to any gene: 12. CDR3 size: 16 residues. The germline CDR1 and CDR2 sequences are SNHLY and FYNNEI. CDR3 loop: CASRPEIAGGLNEQFF. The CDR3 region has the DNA TGTGCCAGCAGGCCAGAAATAGCGGGAGGTTTAAATGAGCAGTTCTTC.

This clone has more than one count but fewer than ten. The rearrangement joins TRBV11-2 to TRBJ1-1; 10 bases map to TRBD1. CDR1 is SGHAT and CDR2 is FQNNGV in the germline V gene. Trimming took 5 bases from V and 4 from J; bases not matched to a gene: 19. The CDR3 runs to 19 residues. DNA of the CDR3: TGTGCCAGCAGCCCCCGATCACTTCAGGACAGGGGGATTGGCACTGAAGCTTTCTTT. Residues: CASSPRSLQDRGIGTEAFF. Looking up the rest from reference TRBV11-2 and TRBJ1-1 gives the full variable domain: EAGVAQSPRYKIIEKRQSVAFWCNPISGHATLYWYQQILGQGPKLLIQFQNNGVVDDSQLPKDRFSAERLKGVDSTLKIQPAKLEDSAVYLCASSPRSLQDRGIGTEAFFGQGTRLTVV.

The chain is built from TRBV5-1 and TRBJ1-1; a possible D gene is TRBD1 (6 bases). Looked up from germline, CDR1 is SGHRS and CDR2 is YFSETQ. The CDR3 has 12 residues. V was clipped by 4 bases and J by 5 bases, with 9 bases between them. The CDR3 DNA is TGCGCCAGCAGCATAGGGGGAACTGAAGCTTTCTTT. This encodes CASSIGGTEAFF.

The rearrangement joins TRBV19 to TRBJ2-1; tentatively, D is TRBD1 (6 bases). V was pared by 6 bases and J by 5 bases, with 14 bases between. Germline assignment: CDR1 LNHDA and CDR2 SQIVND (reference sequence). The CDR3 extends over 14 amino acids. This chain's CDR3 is CASREDRINNEQFF. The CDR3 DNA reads TGTGCCAGTAGAGAGGACAGAATCAACAATGAGCAGTTCTTC.

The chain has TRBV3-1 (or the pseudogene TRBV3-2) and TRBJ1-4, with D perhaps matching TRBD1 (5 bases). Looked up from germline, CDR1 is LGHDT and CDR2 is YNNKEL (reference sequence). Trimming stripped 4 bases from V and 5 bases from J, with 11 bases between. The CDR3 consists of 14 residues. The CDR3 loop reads CASSLAGSNEKLFF. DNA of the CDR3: TGTGCCAGCAGCCTGGCAGGGTCGAATGAAAAACTGTTTTTT.

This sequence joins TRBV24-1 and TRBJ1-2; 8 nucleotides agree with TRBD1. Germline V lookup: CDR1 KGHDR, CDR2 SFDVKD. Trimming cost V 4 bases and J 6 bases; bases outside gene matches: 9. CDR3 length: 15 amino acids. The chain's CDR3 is CATSDQGTGLNGYTF. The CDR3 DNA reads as TGTGCCACCAGTGACCAAGGGACAGGATTAAATGGCTACACCTTC.

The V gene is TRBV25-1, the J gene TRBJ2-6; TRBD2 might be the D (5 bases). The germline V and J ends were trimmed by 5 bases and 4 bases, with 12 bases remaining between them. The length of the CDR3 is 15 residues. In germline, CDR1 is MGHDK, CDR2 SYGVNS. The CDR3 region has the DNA TGTGCCAGCAGTCCCCCGGGGTCCGGGGCCAACGTCCTGACTTTC. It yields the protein CASSPPGSGANVLTF. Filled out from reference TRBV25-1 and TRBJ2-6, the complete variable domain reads EADIYQTPRYLVIGTGKKITLECSQTMGHDKMYWYQQDPGMELHLIHYSYGVNSTEKGDLSSESTVSRIRTEHFPLTLESARPSHTSQYLCASSPPGSGANVLTFGAGSRLTVL.

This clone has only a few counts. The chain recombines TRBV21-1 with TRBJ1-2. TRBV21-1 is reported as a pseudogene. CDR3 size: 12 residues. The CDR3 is CASISRDYGYTF. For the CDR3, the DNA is TGTGCCAGCATCTCGCGAGACTATGGCTACACCTTC.

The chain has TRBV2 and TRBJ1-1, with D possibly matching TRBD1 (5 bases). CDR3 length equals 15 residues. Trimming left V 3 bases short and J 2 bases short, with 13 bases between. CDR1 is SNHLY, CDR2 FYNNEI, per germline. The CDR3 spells CASSELGTVNTEAFF. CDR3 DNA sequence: TGTGCCAGCAGTGAGTTGGGGACGGTAAACACTGAAGCTTTCTTT.

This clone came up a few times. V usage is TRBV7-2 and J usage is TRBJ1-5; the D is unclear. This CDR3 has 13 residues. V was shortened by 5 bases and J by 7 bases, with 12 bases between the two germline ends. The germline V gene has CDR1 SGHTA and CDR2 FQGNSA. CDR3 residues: CASSLDGVQPQHF. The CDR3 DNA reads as TGTGCCAGCAGCCTTGACGGCGTGCAGCCCCAGCATTTT.